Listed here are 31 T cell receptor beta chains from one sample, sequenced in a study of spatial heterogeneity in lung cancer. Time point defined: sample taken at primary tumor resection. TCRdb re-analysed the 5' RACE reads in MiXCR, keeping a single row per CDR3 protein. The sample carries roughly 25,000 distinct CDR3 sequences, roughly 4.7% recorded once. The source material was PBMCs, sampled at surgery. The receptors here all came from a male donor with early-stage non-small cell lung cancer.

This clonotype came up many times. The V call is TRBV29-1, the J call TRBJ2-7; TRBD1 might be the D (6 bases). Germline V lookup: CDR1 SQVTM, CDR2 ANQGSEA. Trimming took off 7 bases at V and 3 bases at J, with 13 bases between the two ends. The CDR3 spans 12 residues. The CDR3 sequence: CSARDTIYEQYF. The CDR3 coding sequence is TGCAGCGCTAGGGACACAATCTACGAGCAGTACTTC.

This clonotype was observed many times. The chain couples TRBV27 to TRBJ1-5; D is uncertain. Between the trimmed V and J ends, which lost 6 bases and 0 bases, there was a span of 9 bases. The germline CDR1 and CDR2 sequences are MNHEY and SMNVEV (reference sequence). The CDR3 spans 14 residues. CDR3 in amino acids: CASSPGVSNQPQHF. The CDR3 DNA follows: TGTGCCAGCAGCCCCGGGGTTAGCAATCAGCCCCAGCATTTT.

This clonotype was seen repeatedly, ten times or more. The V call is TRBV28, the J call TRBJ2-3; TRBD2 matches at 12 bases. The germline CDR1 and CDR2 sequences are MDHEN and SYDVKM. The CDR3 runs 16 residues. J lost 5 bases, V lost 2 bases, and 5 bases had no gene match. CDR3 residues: CASSLPRLAGEDTQYF. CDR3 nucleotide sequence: TGTGCCAGCAGTTTACCCCGACTAGCGGGAGAAGATACGCAGTATTTT.

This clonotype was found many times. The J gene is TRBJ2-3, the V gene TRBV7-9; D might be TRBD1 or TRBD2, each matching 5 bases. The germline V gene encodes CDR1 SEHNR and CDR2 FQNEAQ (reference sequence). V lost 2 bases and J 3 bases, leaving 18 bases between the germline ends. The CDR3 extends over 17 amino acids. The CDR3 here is CASSLYSAVGVTDTQYF. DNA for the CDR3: TGTGCCAGCAGCTTATACTCGGCCGTGGGGGTTACAGATACGCAGTATTTT.

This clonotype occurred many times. The CDR3: CASSQDPDYQPQHF. The CDR3 DNA sequence: TGCGCCAGCAGCCAAGACCCGGATTATCAGCCCCAGCATTTT. The chain joins TRBV4-3 to TRBJ1-5; D not resolved. V lost 0 bases and J 5 bases, leaving 8 bases between the germline ends. CDR1 is LGHNA and CDR2 is YSLEER in the germline V gene. CDR3 length: 14 amino acids.

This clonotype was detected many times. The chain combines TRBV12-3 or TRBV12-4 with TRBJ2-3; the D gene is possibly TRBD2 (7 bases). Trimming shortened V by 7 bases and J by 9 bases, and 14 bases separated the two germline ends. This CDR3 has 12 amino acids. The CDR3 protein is CASTGGQRTQYF. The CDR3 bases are TGTGCCAGCACCGGGGGGCAGCGGACGCAGTATTTT.

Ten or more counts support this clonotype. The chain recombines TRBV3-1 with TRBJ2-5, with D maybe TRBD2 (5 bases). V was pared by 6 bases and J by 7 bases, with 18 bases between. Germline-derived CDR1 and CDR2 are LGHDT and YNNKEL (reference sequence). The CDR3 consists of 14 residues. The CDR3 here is CASRNSDLAGTQYF. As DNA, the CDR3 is TGTGCCAGCAGAAACTCGGACCTGGCGGGGACCCAGTACTTC.

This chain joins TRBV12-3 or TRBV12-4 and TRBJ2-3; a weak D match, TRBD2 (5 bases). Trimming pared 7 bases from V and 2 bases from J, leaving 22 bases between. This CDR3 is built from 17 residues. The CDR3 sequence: CASNLSGRRGYTDTQYF. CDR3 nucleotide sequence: TGTGCCAGCAACTTATCCGGCCGGCGCGGGTACACAGATACGCAGTATTTT.

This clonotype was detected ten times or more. This CDR3 reads CASSRFTSTSGDTYEQYF. CDR3 bases: TGCGCCAGCAGCCGCTTTACTTCAACTAGCGGAGACACATACGAGCAGTACTTC. This chain joins TRBV5-1 and TRBJ2-7; TRBD2 matches at 8 bases. Germline loops: CDR1 SGHRS, CDR2 YFSETQ. CDR3 size: 18 residues. The ends lost 4 bases at V and 4 bases at J; junction bases unmatched: 19.

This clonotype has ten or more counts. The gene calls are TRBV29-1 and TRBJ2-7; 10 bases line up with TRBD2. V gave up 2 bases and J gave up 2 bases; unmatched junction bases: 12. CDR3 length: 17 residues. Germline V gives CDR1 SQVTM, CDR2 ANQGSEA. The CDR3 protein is CSVETTSGPITTYEQYF. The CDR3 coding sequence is TGCAGCGTTGAAACGACTAGCGGGCCTATCACTACCTACGAGCAGTACTTC.

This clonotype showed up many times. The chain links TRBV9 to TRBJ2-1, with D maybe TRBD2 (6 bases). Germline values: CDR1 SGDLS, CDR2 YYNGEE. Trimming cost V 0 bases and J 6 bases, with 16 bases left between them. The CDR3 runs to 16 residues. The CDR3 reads CASSVGGGAGLNEQFF. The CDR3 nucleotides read TGTGCCAGCAGCGTAGGTGGGGGAGCGGGCCTCAATGAGCAGTTCTTC. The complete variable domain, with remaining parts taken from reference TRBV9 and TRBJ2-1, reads DSGVTQTPKHLITATGQRVTLRCSPRSGDLSVYWYQQSLDQGLQFLIQYYNGEERAKGNILERFSAQQFPDLHSELNLSSLELGDSALYFCASSVGGGAGLNEQFFGPGTRLTVL.

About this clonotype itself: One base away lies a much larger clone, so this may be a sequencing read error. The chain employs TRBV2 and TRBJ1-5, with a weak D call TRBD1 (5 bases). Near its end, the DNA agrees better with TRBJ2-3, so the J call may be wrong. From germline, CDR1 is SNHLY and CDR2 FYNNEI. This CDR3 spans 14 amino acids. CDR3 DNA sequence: TGTGCCAGCAGTGTAAGGACACCTAATCAGCCCCAGTATTTT. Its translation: CASSVRTPNQPQYF.

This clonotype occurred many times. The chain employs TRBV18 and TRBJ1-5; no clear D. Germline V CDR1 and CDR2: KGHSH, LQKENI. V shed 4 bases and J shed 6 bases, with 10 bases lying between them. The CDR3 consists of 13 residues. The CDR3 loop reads CASSLGRSQPQHF. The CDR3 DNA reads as TGTGCCAGCTCACTGGGGAGGAGTCAGCCCCAGCATTTT.

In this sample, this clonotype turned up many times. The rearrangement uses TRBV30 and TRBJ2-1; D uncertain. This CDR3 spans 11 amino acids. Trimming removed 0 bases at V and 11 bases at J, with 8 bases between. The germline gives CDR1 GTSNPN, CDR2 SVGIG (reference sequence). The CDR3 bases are TGTGCCTGGAGTGTTCGCATGCAGCAGTTCTTC. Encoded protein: CAWSVRMQQFF.

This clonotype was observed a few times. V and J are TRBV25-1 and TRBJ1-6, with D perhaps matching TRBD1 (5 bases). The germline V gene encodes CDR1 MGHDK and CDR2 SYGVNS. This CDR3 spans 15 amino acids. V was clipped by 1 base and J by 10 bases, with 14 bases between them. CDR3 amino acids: CASSESGRVGSPLHF. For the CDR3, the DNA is TGTGCCAGCAGTGAATCGGGCAGGGTGGGATCACCCCTCCACTTT. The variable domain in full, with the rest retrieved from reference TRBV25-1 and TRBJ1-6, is EADIYQTPRYLVIGTGKKITLECSQTMGHDKMYWYQQDPGMELHLIHYSYGVNSTEKGDLSSESTVSRIRTEHFPLTLESARPSHTSQYLCASSESGRVGSPLHFGNGTRLTVT.

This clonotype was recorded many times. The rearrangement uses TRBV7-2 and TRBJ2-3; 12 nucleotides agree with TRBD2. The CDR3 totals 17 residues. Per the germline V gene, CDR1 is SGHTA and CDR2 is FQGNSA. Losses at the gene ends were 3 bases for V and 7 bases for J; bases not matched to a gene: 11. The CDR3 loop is CASSFQTSGSGLNTQYF. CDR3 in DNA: TGTGCCAGCAGCTTTCAGACTAGCGGGAGTGGGTTGAATACGCAGTATTTT.

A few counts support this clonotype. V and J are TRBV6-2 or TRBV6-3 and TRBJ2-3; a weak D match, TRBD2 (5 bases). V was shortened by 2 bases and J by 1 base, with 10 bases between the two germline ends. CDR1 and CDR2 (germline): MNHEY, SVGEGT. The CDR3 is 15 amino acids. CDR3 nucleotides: TGTGCCAGCAGTTACGGACCGGAGGGCACAGATACGCAGTATTTT. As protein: CASSYGPEGTDTQYF.

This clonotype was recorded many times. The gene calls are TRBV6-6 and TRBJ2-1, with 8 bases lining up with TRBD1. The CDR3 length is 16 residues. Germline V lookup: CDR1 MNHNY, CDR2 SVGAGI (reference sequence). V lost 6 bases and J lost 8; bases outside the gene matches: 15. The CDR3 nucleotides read TGTGCCAGCAGCCGACGGACAGGGACGTACTTCGATGAGCAGTTCTTC. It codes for CASSRRTGTYFDEQFF.

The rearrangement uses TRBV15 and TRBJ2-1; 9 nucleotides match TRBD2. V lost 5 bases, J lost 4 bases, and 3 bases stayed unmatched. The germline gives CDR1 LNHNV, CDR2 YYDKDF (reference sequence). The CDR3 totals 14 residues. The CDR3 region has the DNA TGTGCCACCAGCCAAAGCGGGAGGTACAATGAGCAGTTCTTC. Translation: CATSQSGRYNEQFF.

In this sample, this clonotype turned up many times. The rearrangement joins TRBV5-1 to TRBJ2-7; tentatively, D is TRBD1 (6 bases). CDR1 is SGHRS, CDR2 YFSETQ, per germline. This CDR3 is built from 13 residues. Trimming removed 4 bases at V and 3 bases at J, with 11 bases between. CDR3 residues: CASSARQDYEQYF. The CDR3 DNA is TGCGCCAGCAGCGCCAGACAGGACTACGAGCAGTACTTC.

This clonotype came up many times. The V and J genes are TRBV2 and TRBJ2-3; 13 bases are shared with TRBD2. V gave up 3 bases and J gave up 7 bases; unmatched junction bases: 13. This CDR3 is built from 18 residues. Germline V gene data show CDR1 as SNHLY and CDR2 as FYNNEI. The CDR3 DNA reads TGTGCCAGCAGTGACCGGACTAGCGGGGGACGTAGGCCAAATACGCAGTATTTT. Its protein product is CASSDRTSGGRRPNTQYF. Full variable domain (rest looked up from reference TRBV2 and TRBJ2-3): EPEVTQTPSHQVTQMGQEVILRCVPISNHLYFYWYRQILGQKVEFLVSFYNNEISEKSEIFDDQFSVERPDGSNFTLKIRSTKLEDSAMYFCASSDRTSGGRRPNTQYFGPGTRLTVL.

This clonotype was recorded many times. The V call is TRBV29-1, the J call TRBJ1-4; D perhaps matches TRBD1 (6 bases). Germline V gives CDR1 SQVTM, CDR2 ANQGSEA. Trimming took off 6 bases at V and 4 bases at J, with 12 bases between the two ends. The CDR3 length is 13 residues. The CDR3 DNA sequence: TGCAGCGTCGCAGGACAGAGTAATGAAAAACTGTTTTTT. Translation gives CSVAGQSNEKLFF.

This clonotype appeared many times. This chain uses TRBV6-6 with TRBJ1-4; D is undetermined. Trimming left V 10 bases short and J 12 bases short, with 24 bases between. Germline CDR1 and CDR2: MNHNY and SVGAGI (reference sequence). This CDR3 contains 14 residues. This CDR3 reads CATSSWVLEAELFF. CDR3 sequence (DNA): TGTGCCACCTCTTCGTGGGTATTAGAGGCGGAACTGTTTTTT.

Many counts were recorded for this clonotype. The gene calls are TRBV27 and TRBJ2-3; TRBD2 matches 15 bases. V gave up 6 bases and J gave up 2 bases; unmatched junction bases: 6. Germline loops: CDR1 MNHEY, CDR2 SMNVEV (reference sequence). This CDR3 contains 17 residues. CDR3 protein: CASRRTSGRAVTDTQYF. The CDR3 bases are TGTGCCAGCAGAAGGACTAGCGGGAGGGCCGTCACAGATACGCAGTATTTT.

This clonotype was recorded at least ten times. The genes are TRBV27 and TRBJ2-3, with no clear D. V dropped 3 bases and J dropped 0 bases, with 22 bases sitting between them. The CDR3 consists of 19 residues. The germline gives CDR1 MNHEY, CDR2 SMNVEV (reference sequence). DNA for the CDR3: TGTGCCAGCAGTTTTTCACGAAGAGGAGTTCTTTATAGCACAGATACGCAGTATTTT. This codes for CASSFSRRGVLYSTDTQYF.

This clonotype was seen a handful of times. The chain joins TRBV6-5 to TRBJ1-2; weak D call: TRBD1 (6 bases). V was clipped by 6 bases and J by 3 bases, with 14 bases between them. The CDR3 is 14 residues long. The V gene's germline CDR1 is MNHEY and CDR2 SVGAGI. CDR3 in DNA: TGTGCCAGCAGCCTGAACAGGGACCACTATGGCTACACCTTC. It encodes CASSLNRDHYGYTF.

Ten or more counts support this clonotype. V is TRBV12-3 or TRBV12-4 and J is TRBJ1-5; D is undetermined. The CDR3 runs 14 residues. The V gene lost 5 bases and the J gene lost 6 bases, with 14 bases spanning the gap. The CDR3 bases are TGTGCCAGCAGTAAACTCGGACGGGGTCAGCCCCAGCATTTT. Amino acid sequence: CASSKLGRGQPQHF.

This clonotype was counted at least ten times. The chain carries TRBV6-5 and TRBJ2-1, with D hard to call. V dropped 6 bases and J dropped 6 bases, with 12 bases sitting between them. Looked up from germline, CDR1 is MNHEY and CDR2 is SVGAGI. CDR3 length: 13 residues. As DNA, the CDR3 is TGTGCCAGCAGCCGGGCCTTGAGCAATGAGCAGTTCTTC. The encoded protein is CASSRALSNEQFF.

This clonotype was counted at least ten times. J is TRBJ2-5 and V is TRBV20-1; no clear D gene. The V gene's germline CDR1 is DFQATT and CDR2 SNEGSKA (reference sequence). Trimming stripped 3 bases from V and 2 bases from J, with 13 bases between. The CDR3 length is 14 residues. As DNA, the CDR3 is TGCAGTGCTAGTTTTTCCCAGGCTCAAGAGACCCAGTACTTC. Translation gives CSASFSQAQETQYF.

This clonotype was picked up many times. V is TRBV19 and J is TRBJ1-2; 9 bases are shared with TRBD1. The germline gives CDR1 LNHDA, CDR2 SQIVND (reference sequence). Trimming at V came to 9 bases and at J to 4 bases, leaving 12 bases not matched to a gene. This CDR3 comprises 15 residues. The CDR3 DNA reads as TGTGCCAGCAATCCAGTCGGGACAGGGCCCTATGGCTACACCTTC. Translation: CASNPVGTGPYGYTF.

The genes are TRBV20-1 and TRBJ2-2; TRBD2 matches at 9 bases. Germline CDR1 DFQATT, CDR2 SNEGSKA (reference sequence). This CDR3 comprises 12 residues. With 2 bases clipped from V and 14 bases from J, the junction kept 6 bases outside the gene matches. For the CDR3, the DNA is TGCAGTGCTAGACTCGCGGGAGGGCCCCTGTTTTTT. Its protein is CSARLAGGPLFF.